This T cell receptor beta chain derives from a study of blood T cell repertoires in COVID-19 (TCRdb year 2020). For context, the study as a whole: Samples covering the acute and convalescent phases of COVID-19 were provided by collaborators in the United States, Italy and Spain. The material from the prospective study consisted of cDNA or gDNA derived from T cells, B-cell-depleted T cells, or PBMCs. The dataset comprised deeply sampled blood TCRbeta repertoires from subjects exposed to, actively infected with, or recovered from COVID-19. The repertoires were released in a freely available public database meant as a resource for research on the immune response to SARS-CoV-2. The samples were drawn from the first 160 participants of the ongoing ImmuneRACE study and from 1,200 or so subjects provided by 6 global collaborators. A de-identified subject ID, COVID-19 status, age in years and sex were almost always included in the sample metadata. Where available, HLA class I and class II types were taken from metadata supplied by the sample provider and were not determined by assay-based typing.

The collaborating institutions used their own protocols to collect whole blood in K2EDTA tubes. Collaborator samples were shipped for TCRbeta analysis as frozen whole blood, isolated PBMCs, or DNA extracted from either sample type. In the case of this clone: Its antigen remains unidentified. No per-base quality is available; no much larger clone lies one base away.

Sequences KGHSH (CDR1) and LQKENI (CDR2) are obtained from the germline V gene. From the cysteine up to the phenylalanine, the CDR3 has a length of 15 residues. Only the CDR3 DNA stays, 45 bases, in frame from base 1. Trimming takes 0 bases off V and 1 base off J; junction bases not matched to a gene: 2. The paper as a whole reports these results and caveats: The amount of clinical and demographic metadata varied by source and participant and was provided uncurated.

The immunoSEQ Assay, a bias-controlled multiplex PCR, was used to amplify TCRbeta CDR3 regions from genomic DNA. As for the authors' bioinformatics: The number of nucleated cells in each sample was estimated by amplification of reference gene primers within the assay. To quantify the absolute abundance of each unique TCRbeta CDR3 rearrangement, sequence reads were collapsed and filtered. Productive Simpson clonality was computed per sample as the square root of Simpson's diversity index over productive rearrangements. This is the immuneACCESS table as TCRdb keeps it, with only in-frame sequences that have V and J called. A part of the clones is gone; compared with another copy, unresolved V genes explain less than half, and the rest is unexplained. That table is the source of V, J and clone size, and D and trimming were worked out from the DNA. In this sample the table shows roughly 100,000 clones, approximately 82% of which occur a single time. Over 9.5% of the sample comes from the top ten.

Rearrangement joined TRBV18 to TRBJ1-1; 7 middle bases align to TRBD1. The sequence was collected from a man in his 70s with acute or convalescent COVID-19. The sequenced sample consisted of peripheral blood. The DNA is TGTGCCAGCTCACCACCTAAGGGGGCGAACACTGAAGCTTTCTTT. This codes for CASSPPKGANTEAFF.